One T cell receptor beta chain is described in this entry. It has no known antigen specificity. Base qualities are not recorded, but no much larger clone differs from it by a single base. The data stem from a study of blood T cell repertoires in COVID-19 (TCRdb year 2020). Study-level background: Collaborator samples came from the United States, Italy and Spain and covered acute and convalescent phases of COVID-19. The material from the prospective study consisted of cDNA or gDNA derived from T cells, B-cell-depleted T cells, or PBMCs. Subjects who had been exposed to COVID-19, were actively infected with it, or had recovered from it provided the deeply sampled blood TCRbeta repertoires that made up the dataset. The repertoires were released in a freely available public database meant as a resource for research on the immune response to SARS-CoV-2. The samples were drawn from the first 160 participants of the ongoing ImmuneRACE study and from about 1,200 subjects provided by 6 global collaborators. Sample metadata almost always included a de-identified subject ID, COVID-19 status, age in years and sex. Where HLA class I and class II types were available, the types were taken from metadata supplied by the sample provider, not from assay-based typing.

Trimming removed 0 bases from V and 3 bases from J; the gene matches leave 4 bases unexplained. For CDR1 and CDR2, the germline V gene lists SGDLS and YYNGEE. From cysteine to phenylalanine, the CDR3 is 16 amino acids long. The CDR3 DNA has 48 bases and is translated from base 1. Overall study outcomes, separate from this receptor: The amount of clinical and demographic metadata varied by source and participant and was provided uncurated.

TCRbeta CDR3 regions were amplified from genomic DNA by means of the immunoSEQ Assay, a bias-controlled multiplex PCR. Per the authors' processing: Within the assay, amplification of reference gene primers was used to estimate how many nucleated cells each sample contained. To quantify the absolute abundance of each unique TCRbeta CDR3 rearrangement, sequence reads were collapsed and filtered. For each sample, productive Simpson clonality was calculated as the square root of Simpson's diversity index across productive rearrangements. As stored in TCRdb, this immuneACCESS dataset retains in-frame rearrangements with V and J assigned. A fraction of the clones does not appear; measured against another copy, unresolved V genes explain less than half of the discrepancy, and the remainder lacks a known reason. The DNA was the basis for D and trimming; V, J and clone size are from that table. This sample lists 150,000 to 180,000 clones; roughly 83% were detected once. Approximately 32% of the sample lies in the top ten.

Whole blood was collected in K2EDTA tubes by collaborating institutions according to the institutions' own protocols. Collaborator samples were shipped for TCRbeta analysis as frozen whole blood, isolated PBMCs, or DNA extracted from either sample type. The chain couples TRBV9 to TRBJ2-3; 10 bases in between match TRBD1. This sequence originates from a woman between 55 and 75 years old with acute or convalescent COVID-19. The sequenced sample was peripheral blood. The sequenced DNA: TGTGCCAGCAGCGTAGTTATGGGACAGGGGACAGATACGCAGTATTTT. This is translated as CASSVVMGQGTDTQYF.